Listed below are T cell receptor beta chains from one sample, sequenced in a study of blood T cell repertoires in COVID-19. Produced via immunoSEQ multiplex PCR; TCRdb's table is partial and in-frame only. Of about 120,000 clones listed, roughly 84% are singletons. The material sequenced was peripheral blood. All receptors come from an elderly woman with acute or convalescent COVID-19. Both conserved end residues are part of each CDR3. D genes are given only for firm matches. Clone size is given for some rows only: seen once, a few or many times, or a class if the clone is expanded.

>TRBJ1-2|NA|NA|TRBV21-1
TGTGCCAGCACCAAACCTCTCCTCCCGGGACAGGACAACTATGGCTACACCTTC
CASTKPLLPGQDNYGYTF
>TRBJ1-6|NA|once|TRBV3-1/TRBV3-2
TGTGCCAGCAGACCGGGACATGATAATTCACCCCTCCACTTT
CASRPGHDNSPLHF
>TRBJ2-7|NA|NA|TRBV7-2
TGTGCCAGCAGCTCATCAAGGACAAGCTCCTACGAGCAGTACTTC
CASSSSRTSSYEQYF
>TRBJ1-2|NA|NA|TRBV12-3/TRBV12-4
TGTGCCAGCAGTTTAGGAGGGGGAGATGGCTACACCTTC
CASSLGGGDGYTF
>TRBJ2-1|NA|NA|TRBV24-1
TGTGCCACCAGTGACTTGAGCTACCTCGGGAATGAGCAGTTCTTC
CATSDLSYLGNEQFF
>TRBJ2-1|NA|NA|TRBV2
TGTGCCAGCAGACTACGGGACATAACCTACAATGAGCAGTTCTTC
CASRLRDITYNEQFF
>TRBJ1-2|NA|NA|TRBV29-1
TGCAGCGTACGCGGGACGGATCCCTATGGCTACACCTTC
CSVRGTDPYGYTF
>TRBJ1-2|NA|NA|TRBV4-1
TGCGCCAGCAGCCTTCTCGGGAACAACTATGGCTACACCTTC
CASSLLGNNYGYTF
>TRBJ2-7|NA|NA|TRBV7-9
TGTGCCAGCAGCCGACTGAGCGGCAGGGGCACCTACGAGCAGTACTTC
CASSRLSGRGTYEQYF
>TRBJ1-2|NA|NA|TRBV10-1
TGCGCCCCCAAGGGGCTACCGTTGAGGCGTGGCTACACCTTC
CAPKGLPLRRGYTF
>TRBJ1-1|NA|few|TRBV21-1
TGTGCCAGCAAAGTGGGACAGGGTCGCTTT
CASKVGQGRF
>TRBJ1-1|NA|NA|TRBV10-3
TGTGCCATCAGTGAGTCGAGGGGTGCAGGGGCGAACACTGAAGCTTTCTTT
CAISESRGAGANTEAFF
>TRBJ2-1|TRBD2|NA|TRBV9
TGTGCCAGCAGCGTAGAGGGACAGGGACTAGCGGGGGCCAATGAGCAGTTCTTC
CASSVEGQGLAGANEQFF
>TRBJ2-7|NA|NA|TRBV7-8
TGTGCCAGCAGTCTGACTAGTTTTACCTACGAGCAGTACTTC
CASSLTSFTYEQYF
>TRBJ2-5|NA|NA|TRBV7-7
TGTGCTAGCAGAGATAGAGGGGAGACCCAGTACTTC
CASRDRGETQYF
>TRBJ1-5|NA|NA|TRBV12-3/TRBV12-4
TGTGCCAGCAGTTTCGGCAGGGATGAGCCCCAGCATTTT
CASSFGRDEPQHF